This TCR beta chain was identified in a study of T cells after yellow fever vaccination. Study-level points and caveats: Repertoires obtained by FACS sorting could include abundant clonotypes that entered as contaminants from the bulk population.

Of note for this clonotype: Its antigen remains unknown.

This CDR3 comprises 15 residues. Trimming pared 0 bases from V and 5 bases from J, leaving 13 bases between. Germline values: CDR1 KGHSH, CDR2 LQKENI. TCRdb passed the 5' RACE reads through MiXCR, listing each CDR3 protein once. The table has around 610,000 distinct CDR3 sequences, about 13% seen once. The clonotype originates from a man aged 25-40 years who received the YFV17D yellow fever vaccine. The rearrangement joins TRBV18 to TRBJ2-5, with D uncertain. The material was PBMCs, obtained on the day of the yellow fever booster vaccination. The CDR3 bases are TGTGCCAGCTCACCACCGAGTAGCCCCCCGGAGACCCAGTACTTC. Protein sequence: CASSPPSSPPETQYF.